The 6 T cell receptor beta chains presented below share a single source sample, sequenced in a study of blood T cells in healthy people across ages. With a J-beta primer mix and a sample-barcoded 5' primer, a second PCR ran 7 to 11 cycles. MiXCR, applied by TCRdb to the 5' RACE reads, yields one record per CDR3 protein. The sample has hundreds of thousands of distinct CDR3 sequences; over 45% are singletons. Sequencing used blood. The source is a man aged 30 to 39 in good health.

The sample holds a few counts of this clonotype. The chain uses TRBV6-2 or TRBV6-3 and TRBJ2-1; a possible D gene is TRBD2 (5 bases). V lost 3 bases to trimming and J lost 3 bases, with 12 bases between them. The CDR3 extends over 15 amino acids. Germline V gene lookup returns CDR1 MNHEY and CDR2 SVGEGT. In DNA form, the CDR3 reads TGTGCCAGCAGTTATGTAGCGTCGATCTACAATGAGCAGTTCTTC. Amino acid sequence: CASSYVASIYNEQFF.

Concerning this clonotype: The conserved final phenylalanine or tryptophan is absent from the CDR3, which likely points to a read error. The limits of the CDR3 on the DNA are not certain, so only TCRdb's listed CDR3 is given. V is TRBV7-9 and J is TRBJ2-1; the table gives TRBD1 as D, unverified against the DNA. With termini counted, the CDR3 has 19 amino acids. Germline loops: CDR1 SEHNR, CDR2 FQNEAQ (reference sequence). The CDR3 loop is CASSSSSRIAGAGYDEQFI.

V gene TRBV29-1 combines with J gene TRBJ2-1, with 8 bases that match TRBD1. V shed 3 bases and J 4 bases; nucleotides not matched to a gene: 2. Germline CDR1 is SQVTM and CDR2 is ANQGSEA. The CDR3 runs to 13 residues. For the CDR3, the DNA is TGCAGCGTTGAGGGACAGGAATACAATGAGCAGTTCTTC. Protein product: CSVEGQEYNEQFF.

The J gene is TRBJ2-1, the V gene TRBV7-6; 9 bases align to TRBD2. Trimming removed 5 bases from V and 0 bases from J; junction bases left unmatched: 5. CDR1 SGHVS and CDR2 FNYEAQ come from the germline V gene. This CDR3 spans 16 amino acids. The CDR3 here is CASSTGTSLSYNEQFF. The CDR3 DNA reads TGTGCCAGCAGCACGGGGACTAGCCTCTCCTACAATGAGCAGTTCTTC.

The V call is TRBV28, the J call TRBJ2-7; 7 positions agree with TRBD2. Germline V gene data show CDR1 as MDHEN and CDR2 as SYDVKM. This CDR3 region has 15 residues. The junction had 4 bases not matched to a gene; V was cut back by 1 base and J by 1 base. For the CDR3, the DNA is TGTGCCAGCAGTTTATTGTGGGGGGGTTCCTACGAGCAGTACTTC. It translates to CASSLLWGGSYEQYF.

This clonotype was seen just once. The chain employs TRBV28 and TRBJ2-1; no clear D gene. V lost 6 bases, J lost 7 bases, and 19 bases lay in between. This CDR3 region has 15 residues. Germline V gives CDR1 MDHEN, CDR2 SYDVKM. The CDR3 loop is CASSGAEMQVNEQFF. The CDR3, as DNA: TGTGCCAGCAGCGGAGCAGAGATGCAGGTTAATGAGCAGTTCTTC.